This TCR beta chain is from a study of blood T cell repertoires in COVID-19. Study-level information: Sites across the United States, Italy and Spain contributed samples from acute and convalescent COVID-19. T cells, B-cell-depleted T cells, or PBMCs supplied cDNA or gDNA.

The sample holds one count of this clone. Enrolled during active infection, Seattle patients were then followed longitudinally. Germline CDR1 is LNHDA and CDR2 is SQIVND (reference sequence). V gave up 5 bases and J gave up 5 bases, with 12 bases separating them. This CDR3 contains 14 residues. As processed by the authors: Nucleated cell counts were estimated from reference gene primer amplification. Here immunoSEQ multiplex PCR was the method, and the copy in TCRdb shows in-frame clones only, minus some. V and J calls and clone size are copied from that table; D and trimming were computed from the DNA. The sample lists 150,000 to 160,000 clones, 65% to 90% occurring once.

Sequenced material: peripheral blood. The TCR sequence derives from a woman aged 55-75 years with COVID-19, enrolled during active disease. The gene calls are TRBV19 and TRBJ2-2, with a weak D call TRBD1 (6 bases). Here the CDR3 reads CASSVDRKTGELFF. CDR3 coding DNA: TGTGCCAGTAGTGTCGACAGGAAAACCGGGGAGCTGTTTTTT.